This entry lists 10 T cell receptor beta chains sequenced from one sample in a study of T cells in Graves' hyperthyroidism and ophthalmopathy. Amplification targeted TCR beta CDR3 regions from RNA transcripts. HTBI primers were the set used in a first-round RT-PCR of the TCR CDR3. MiXCR, applied by TCRdb to the multiplex PCR reads, yields one record per CDR3 protein. Of more than 35,000 distinct CDR3 sequences detected, 49% appear once; the ten largest clones hold over 30%. The sequenced sample consisted of peripheral blood or thyroid tissue (not recorded which). The receptor source for this set is a woman aged 45-65 years with Graves' hyperthyroidism.

DNA of the CDR3: TGTGCCAGCAGCGCCCAGCTGACAGGGGGCGAACAGCCCCAGCATTTT. It yields the protein CASSAQLTGGEQPQHF. The chain links TRBV7-8 to TRBJ1-5; 10 bases fit TRBD1. The CDR3 loop spans 16 amino acids. V was pared by 5 bases and J by 7 bases, with 11 bases of the junction left unmatched. Germline loops: CDR1 SGHVS, CDR2 FQNEAQ.

The chain joins TRBV9 to TRBJ1-3; no reliable D call. V lost 7 bases to trimming and J lost 4 bases, with 9 bases between them. The germline gives CDR1 SGDLS, CDR2 YYNGEE. CDR3 length: 12 amino acids. The CDR3 DNA is TGTGCCAGCTTAAGGCAGGGAAACACCATATATTTT. This codes for CASLRQGNTIYF.

Ten or more counts support this clonotype. The rearrangement uses TRBV9 and TRBJ1-1, with a possible D match to TRBD1 (6 bases). V shed 2 bases and J shed 1 base, with 9 bases lying between them. CDR3 length equals 14 residues. CDR1 and CDR2 (germline): SGDLS, YYNGEE. CDR3 in amino acids: CASSVDSQNTEAFF. In DNA, the CDR3 is TGTGCCAGCAGCGTGGACAGCCAGAACACTGAAGCTTTCTTT.

This clonotype occurred a few times. The V gene is TRBV9, the J gene TRBJ2-1; TRBD1 matches at 8 bases. The CDR3 is 16 residues long. CDR1 and CDR2 from the germline V gene are SGDLS and YYNGEE. J was trimmed by 8 bases and V by 1 base; bases with no gene match: 11. In nucleotides, the CDR3 is TGTGCCAGCAGCGTATCTGGACAGGGAGGAGTGGATGAGCAGTTCTTC. Amino acid sequence: CASSVSGQGGVDEQFF.

The V gene is TRBV29-1, the J gene TRBJ2-7, with 7 bases that match TRBD2. With V trimmed by 3 bases and J by 2 bases, 1 base remained unmatched. The CDR3 is 12 residues long. Germline loops: CDR1 SQVTM, CDR2 ANQGSEA. The CDR3 DNA sequence: TGCAGCGTTGAGGGGAGGGCCTACGAGCAGTACTTC. It yields the protein CSVEGRAYEQYF.

This rearrangement joins TRBV10-3 to TRBJ2-3; 8 bases align to TRBD2. This CDR3 contains 13 residues. V lost 11 bases to trimming and J lost 9 bases; unmatched junction nucleotides: 13. The V gene's germline CDR1 is ENHRY and CDR2 SYGVKD. The CDR3 reads CAAKNSGSGTQYF. As DNA, the CDR3 is TGTGCCGCCAAGAACAGCGGGAGTGGCACGCAGTATTTT.

The sample holds many counts of this clonotype. The rearrangement uses TRBV28 and TRBJ2-5; D tentatively fits TRBD1 or TRBD2 (5 bases each). The V gene lost 5 bases and the J gene lost 5 bases, with 12 bases spanning the gap. This CDR3 is built from 13 residues. Germline lookup yields CDR1 MDHEN and CDR2 SYDVKM. CDR3 bases: TGTGCCAGCAGTCGGCCGGGGCGGGAGACCCAGTACTTC. It codes for CASSRPGRETQYF.

This clonotype is a singleton in its sample. The gene calls are TRBV20-1 and TRBJ1-2, with D possibly matching TRBD1 (5 bases). CDR1 and CDR2 (germline): DFQATT, SNEGSKA (reference sequence). CDR3 length: 12 amino acids. The V end was cut by 4 bases, the J end by 4 bases, with 10 bases between. In nucleotides, the CDR3 is TGCAGTGCTACGAGGGGCTCCTATGGCTACACCTTC. This translates into CSATRGSYGYTF.

This chain uses TRBV9 with TRBJ1-5, with TRBD1 matching 7 bases. The CDR3 covers 15 residues. V shed 3 bases, J shed 0 bases, and the junction held 3 bases outside the gene matches. Germline V CDR1 and CDR2: SGDLS, YYNGEE. The CDR3 region is CASSAGTDSNQPQHF. CDR3 in DNA: TGTGCCAGCAGCGCAGGGACAGATAGCAATCAGCCCCAGCATTTT.

The chain couples TRBV11-2 to TRBJ2-7, with 10 bases that match TRBD1. The CDR3 has 14 residues. V shed 5 bases and J 6 bases; nucleotides not matched to a gene: 7. Germline lookup yields CDR1 SGHAT and CDR2 FQNNGV. The CDR3 DNA follows: TGTGCCAGCAGCGACGGGACAGGGGACGGCGAGCAGTACTTC. As protein: CASSDGTGDGEQYF.